This TCR beta chain was obtained from a study of CD8+CD57+ T cells in acquired aplastic anemia. Study background: Mean yield of DNA from sorted CD4+ and CD8+ cells was 2.5 to 4 ug.

On this clonotype: No antigen is known for it.

Findings of the study overall: Between the patient and control groups, CD8+ Simpson's diversity did not differ significantly. Approximately 30 CD8+ CDR3 sequences were shared between patients and controls.

Genomic DNA, the template, was used for profiling of the TCR beta VDJ and CDR3. Using its own MiXCR run on the reads, TCRdb lists one record per CDR3 protein. There are 250,000 to 350,000 distinct CDR3 sequences in the sample; around three fifths occur only once, and approximately 1.2% lies in the top ten. CD8+CD57+ cell expansion, shown by flow cytometry, had occurred in the patients selected for sequencing. All participating patients were living with severe acquired aplastic anemia. Germline values: CDR1 WSHSY, CDR2 SAAADI. The CDR3 totals 15 residues. Trimming shortened V by 4 bases and J by 0 bases, and 10 bases separated the two germline ends.

The V and J genes are TRBV10-2 and TRBJ1-3, with D unresolved. Sequencing was done on a sample of sorted CD4+, CD8+, or CD8+CD57+ T cells (not recorded which) from PBMCs. The origin of this receptor is a human donor with aplastic anemia. The CDR3 DNA sequence: TGCGCCAGCAGTGCTCAAACTATCTCTGGAAACACCATATATTTT. Its translation is CASSAQTISGNTIYF.